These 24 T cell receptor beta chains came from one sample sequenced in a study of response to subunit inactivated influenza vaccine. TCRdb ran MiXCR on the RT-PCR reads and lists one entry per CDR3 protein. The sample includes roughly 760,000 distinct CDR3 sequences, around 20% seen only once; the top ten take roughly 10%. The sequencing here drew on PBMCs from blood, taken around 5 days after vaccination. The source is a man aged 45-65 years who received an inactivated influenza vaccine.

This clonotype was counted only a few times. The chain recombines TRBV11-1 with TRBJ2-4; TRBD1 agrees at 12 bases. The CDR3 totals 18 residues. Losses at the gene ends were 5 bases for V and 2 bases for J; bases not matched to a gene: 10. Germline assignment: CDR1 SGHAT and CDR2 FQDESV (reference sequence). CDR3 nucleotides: TGTGCCAGCAGCCCCCCGGGACAGGGGGCTCTATCCAAAAACATTCAGTACTTC. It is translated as CASSPPGQGALSKNIQYF.

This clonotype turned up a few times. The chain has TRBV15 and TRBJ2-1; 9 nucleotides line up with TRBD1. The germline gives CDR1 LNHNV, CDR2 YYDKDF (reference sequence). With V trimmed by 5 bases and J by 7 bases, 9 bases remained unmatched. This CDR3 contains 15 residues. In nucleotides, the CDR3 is TGTGCCACCAGCCCTCGGACAGGGGAGGGTAATGAGCAGTTCTTC. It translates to CATSPRTGEGNEQFF.

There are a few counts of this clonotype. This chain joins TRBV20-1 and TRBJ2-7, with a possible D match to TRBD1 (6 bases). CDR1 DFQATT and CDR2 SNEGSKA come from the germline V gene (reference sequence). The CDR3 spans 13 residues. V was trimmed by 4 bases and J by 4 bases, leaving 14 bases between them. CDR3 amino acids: CSAKLTGLYEQYF. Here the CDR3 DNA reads TGCAGTGCTAAACTGACAGGCCTTTACGAGCAGTACTTC.

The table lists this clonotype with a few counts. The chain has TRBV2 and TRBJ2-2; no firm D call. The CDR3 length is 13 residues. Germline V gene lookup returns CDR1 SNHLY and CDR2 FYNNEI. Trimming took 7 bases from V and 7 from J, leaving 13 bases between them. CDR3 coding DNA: TGTGCCAGCAAATGGAAGGTTGTCGGGGAGCTGTTTTTT. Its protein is CASKWKVVGELFF.

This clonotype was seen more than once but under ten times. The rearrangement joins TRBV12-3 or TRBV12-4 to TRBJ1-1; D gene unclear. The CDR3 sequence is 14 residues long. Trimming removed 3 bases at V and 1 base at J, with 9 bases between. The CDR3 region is CASSFWNRNTEAFF. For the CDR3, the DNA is TGTGCCAGCAGTTTTTGGAACAGGAACACTGAAGCTTTCTTT.

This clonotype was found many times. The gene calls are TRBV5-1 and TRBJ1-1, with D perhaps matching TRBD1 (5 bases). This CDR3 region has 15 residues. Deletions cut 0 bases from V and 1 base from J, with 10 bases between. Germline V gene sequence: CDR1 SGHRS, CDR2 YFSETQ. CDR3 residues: CASSLAQGWNTEAFF. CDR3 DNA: TGCGCCAGCAGCTTGGCGCAGGGATGGAACACTGAAGCTTTCTTT.

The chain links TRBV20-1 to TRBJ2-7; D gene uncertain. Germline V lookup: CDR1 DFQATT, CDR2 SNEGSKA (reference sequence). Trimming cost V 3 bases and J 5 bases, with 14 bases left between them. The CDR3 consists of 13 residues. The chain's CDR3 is CSASRTSNDEQYF. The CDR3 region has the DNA TGCAGTGCTAGTAGGACCAGTAACGACGAGCAGTACTTC.

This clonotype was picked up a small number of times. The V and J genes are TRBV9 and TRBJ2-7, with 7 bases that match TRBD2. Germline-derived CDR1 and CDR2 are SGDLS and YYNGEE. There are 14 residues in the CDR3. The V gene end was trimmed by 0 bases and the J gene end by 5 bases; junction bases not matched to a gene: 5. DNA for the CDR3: TGTGCCAGCAGCGTAGAGCCTAGCGGCCACGAGCAGTACTTC. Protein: CASSVEPSGHEQYF.

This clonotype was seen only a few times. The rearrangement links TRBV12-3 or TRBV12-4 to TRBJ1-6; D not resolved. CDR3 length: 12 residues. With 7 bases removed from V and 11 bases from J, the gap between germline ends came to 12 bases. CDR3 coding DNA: TGTGCCAGCACCTCCGGGCCAGCACCCCTCCACTTT. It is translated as CASTSGPAPLHF.

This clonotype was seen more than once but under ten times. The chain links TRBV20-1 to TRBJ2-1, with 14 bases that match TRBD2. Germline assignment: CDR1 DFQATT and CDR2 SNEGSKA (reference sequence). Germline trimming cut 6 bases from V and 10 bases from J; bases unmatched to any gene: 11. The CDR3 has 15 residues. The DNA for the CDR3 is TGCAGTGCCCGAGGGACTAGCGGGAGTACGCGGGAGCAGTTCTTC. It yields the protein CSARGTSGSTREQFF.

CDR3 nucleotides: TGCAGCGCCACATTTCAGGGCTTCGAGCAGTACTTC. Residues: CSATFQGFEQYF. V gene TRBV29-1 combines with J gene TRBJ2-7, with D possibly being TRBD1 (5 bases). V was clipped by 7 bases and J by 6 bases, with 16 bases between them. This CDR3 comprises 12 residues. Germline V gene lookup returns CDR1 SQVTM and CDR2 ANQGSEA.

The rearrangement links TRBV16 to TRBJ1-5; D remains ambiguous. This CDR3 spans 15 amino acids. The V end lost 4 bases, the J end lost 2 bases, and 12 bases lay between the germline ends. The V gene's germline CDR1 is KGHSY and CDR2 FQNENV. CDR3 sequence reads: CASSPTSLGNQPQHF. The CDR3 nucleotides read TGTGCCAGCAGCCCGACCTCCTTGGGCAATCAGCCCCAGCATTTT.

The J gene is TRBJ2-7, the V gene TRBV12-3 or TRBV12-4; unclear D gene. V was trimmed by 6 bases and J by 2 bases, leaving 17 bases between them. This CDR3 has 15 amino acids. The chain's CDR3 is CASSFTTGFTYEQYF. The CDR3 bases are TGTGCCAGCAGCTTTACAACGGGCTTCACCTACGAGCAGTACTTC.

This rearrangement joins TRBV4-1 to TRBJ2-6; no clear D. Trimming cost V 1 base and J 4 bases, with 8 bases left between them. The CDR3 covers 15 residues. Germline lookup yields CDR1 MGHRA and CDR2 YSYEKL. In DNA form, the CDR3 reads TGCGCCAGCAGCCAAGGTTCTCAGGGGGCCAACGTCCTGACTTTC. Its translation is CASSQGSQGANVLTF.

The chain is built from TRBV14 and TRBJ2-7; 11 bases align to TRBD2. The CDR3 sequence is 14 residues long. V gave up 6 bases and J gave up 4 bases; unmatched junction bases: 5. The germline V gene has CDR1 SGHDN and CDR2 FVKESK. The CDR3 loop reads CASRLSSGGYEQYF. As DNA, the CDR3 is TGTGCCAGCAGACTATCTAGCGGGGGGTACGAGCAGTACTTC.

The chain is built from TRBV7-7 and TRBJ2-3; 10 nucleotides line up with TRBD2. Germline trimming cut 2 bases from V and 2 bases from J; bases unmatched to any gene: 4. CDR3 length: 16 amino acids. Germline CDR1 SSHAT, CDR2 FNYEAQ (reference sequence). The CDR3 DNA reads TGTGCCAGCAGCTTAACAGCGGGAGGGACCACAGATACGCAGTATTTT. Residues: CASSLTAGGTTDTQYF.

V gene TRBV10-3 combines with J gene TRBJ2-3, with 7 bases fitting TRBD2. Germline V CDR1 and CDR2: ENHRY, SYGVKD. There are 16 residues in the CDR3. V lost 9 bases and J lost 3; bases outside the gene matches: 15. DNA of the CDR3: TGTGCCATTCAATCCCTGGGGGGGGGAGTAACAGATACGCAGTATTTT. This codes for CAIQSLGGGVTDTQYF.

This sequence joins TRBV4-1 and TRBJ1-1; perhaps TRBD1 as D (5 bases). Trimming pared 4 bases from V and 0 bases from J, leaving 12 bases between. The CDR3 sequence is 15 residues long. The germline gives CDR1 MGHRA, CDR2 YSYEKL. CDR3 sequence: CASSPLGRLNTEAFF. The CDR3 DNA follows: TGCGCCAGCAGCCCACTGGGACGGCTGAACACTGAAGCTTTCTTT.

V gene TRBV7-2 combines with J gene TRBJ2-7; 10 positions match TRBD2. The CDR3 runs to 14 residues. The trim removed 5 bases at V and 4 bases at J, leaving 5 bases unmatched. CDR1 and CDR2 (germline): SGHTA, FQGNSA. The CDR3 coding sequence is TGTGCCAGCAGCCCTACTAGCGGGGAGTACGAGCAGTACTTC. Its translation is CASSPTSGEYEQYF.

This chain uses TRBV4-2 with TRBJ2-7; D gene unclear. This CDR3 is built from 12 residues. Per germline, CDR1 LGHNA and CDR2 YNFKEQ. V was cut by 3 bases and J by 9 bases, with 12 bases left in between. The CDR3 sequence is CASSQERRWQYF. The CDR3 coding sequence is TGTGCCAGCAGCCAGGAGAGACGTTGGCAGTACTTC.

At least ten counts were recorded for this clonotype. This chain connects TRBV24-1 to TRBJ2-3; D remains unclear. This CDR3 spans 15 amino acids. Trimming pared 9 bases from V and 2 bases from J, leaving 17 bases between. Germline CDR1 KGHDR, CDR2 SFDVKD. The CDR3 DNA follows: TGTGCCACCGCCGGACCTTACCTCCTCACAGATACGCAGTATTTT. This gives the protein CATAGPYLLTDTQYF.

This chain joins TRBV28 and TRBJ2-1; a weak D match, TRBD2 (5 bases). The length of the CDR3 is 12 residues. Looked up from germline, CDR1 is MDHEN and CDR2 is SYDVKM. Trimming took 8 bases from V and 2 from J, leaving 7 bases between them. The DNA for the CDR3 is TGTGCCAGCGAGCGGCCCTACAATGAGCAGTTCTTC. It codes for CASERPYNEQFF.

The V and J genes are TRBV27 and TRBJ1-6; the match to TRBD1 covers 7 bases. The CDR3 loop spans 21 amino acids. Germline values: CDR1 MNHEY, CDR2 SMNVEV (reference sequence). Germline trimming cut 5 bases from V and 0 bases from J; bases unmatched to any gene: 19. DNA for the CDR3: TGTGCCAGCAGTCCAACTCGACAGGGATCATACCTGAGCTCCTATAATTCACCCCTCCACTTT. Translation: CASSPTRQGSYLSSYNSPLHF.

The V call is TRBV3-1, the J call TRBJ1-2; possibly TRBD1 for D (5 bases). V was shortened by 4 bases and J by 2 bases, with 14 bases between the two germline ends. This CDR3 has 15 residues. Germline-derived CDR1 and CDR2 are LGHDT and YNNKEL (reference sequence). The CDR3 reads CASSRRTGVNYGYTF. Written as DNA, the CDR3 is TGTGCCAGCAGCCGACGGACGGGGGTGAACTATGGCTACACCTTC.